The rows below give T cell receptor beta chains drawn from one sample of a study of blood T cells in healthy people across ages. From the 5' RACE reads, TCRdb called clonotypes with MiXCR, one entry per CDR3 protein. The table shows more than 1,000,000 distinct CDR3 sequences, with about 25% occurring only once. These data were also filed under a second study, of T cells of mothers and their children.

The sequenced sample consisted of blood. Receptor source: a girl between 2 and 10 years old in good health. Each CDR3 is given with its conserved first and last residue. D genes are given only for firm matches. Clone size is shown for a subset of rows, as once, few, many or a class of expanded clone.

j_call v_call clone_size d_call cdr3_aa cdr3_nt
TRBJ1-1 TRBV11-2 . . CASSPNPGLPRAFF TGTGCCAGCAGCCCAAATCCGGGACTCCCCCGGGCTTTCTTT
TRBJ1-2 TRBV28 few . CASRLPGAPGYTF TGTGCCAGCAGACTCCCAGGGGCGCCCGGCTACACCTTC
TRBJ2-7 TRBV10-3 . . CAISESPGTYEQYF TGTGCCATCAGTGAGTCGCCAGGTACTTACGAGCAGTACTTC
TRBJ2-1 TRBV7-2 many TRBD2 CASSLALATSNEQFF TGTGCCAGCAGCTTAGCACTAGCGACCAGCAATGAGCAGTTCTTC
TRBJ2-1 TRBV20-1 few . CSASSGVRDEQFF TGCAGTGCTAGTTCGGGGGTTCGGGATGAACAGTTCTTC
TRBJ2-1 TRBV4-1 . . CASSQMRADGNNEQFF TGCGCCAGCAGCCAAATGCGGGCGGATGGGAACAATGAGCAGTTCTTC
TRBJ2-7 TRBV6-5 . . CASSYFQGGYEQYF TGTGCCAGCAGTTACTTTCAGGGGGGCTACGAGCAGTACTTC
TRBJ1-3 TRBV6-1 . . CASSESPSGNTIYF TGTGCTAGCAGTGAATCGCCCTCTGGAAACACCATATATTTT
TRBJ2-1 TRBV5-1 . . CASSLERGREQFF TGCGCCAGCAGCTTGGAGCGAGGCCGGGAGCAGTTCTTC
TRBJ2-7 TRBV29-1 . . CSVVSGHQYEQYF TGCAGCGTTGTGTCGGGACATCAATACGAGCAGTACTTC
TRBJ2-1 TRBV6-1 few . CASRQDNEQFF TGTGCCAGCAGACAGGACAATGAGCAGTTCTTC
TRBJ1-4 TRBV5-1 . . CASSLEGEMKGRKLFF TGCGCCAGCAGCTTGGAAGGCGAGATGAAGGGGAGAAAACTGTTTTTT
TRBJ2-3 TRBV20-1 few . CSASVGDTQYF TGCAGTGCTAGTGTGGGAGATACGCAGTATTTT
TRBJ2-7 TRBV4-2 many . CASSLEQGPYEQYF TGTGCCAGCAGCCTGGAACAGGGTCCCTACGAGCAGTACTTC
TRBJ2-7 TRBV20-1 . TRBD1 CSAPRTGAHEQYF TGCAGTGCCCCAAGGACAGGGGCTCACGAGCAGTACTTC
TRBJ2-1 TRBV2 few TRBD1 CASSDGQGEINEQFF TGTGCCAGCAGTGATGGTCAGGGGGAAATCAATGAGCAGTTCTTC
TRBJ2-1 TRBV7-8 . . CASRTLHSGDREQFF TGTGCCAGCAGGACCTTACACTCGGGGGATCGAGAGCAGTTCTTC
TRBJ2-5 TRBV11-3 few TRBD1 CASSPRGPETQYF TGTGCCAGCAGCCCCAGGGGGCCAGAGACCCAGTACTTC
TRBJ2-5 TRBV20-1 many . CSARDQGETQYF TGCAGTGCTAGAGATCAAGGGGAGACCCAGTACTTC
TRBJ2-1 TRBV7-3 once . CASSLTGDSYNEQFF TGTGCCAGCAGCTTAACGGGAGACTCCTACAATGAACAGTTCTTC
TRBJ2-3 TRBV3-1 . . CASSRTVANTQYF TGTGCCAGCAGCCGGACTGTTGCAAATACGCAGTATTTT
TRBJ1-2 TRBV13 few . CASSLRADYGYTF TGTGCCAGCAGCTTACGTGCAGACTATGGCTACACCTTC
TRBJ2-5 TRBV20-1 . . CSALANFQETQYF TGCAGTGCCCTGGCCAATTTCCAAGAGACCCAGTACTTC
TRBJ2-1 TRBV27 . TRBD2 CASSFLAGGGDEQFF TGTGCCAGCAGTTTCCTAGCGGGAGGCGGGGATGAGCAGTTCTTC
TRBJ2-7 TRBV12-3/TRBV12-4 . . CASSFSAGSVLEQYF TGTGCCAGCAGTTTTTCGGCGGGGAGCGTTCTCGAGCAGTACTTC
TRBJ2-5 TRBV20-1 . . CSANLRHFRETQYF TGCAGTGCTAACCTAAGACACTTCCGAGAGACCCAGTACTTC
TRBJ2-5 TRBV28 many . CASSFGFQETQYF TGTGCCAGCAGTTTCGGGTTTCAAGAGACCCAGTACTTC
TRBJ2-7 TRBV7-9 . . CASSLRGSGGWEQYF TGTGCCAGCAGCCTCCGCGGAAGCGGTGGTTGGGAGCAGTACTTC
TRBJ2-3 TRBV14 . . CASSQLRSEFLPNTQYF TGTGCCAGCAGCCAACTTAGGTCTGAATTTCTCCCAAATACGCAGTATTTT
TRBJ2-2 TRBV24-1 few . CATSDLTPTGELFF TGTGCCACCAGTGATTTAACCCCCACCGGGGAGCTGTTTTTT
TRBJ2-1 TRBV15 few . CATSRDEVIPHNEQFF TGTGCCACCAGCAGAGATGAGGTCATCCCCCACAATGAGCAGTTCTTC
TRBJ2-7 TRBV28 . TRBD2 CASSPIGLAGGGVLEQYF TGTGCCAGCAGTCCGATAGGACTAGCGGGAGGAGGAGTCTTAGAGCAGTACTTC
TRBJ1-1 TRBV6-2/TRBV6-3 many . CASSYVGVATEAFF TGTGCCAGCAGTTACGTTGGGGTAGCCACTGAAGCTTTCTTT
TRBJ1-1 TRBV7-9 many . CASSLGAGTEAFF TGTGCCAGCAGCTTAGGGGCTGGCACTGAAGCTTTCTTT
TRBJ1-2 TRBV12-3/TRBV12-4 few . CASSFVIRGYGYTF TGTGCCAGCAGTTTTGTCATCAGGGGTTATGGCTACACCTTC
TRBJ2-3 TRBV4-2 . . CASSLAREGTTDTQYF TGTGCCAGCAGCCTCGCTCGGGAAGGGACCACAGATACGCAGTATTTT
TRBJ1-1 TRBV12-5 . . CASGPLSGRKYTEAFF TGTGCTAGTGGTCCTCTTTCCGGGAGGAAATACACTGAAGCTTTCTTT
TRBJ2-7 TRBV20-1 few TRBD2 CSARPNSGIYEQYF TGCAGTGCTAGACCTAATAGCGGGATCTACGAGCAGTACTTC
TRBJ2-1 TRBV7-2 . . CASSPKHGANEQFF TGTGCCAGCAGCCCGAAGCACGGTGCGAATGAGCAGTTCTTC
TRBJ2-3 TRBV6-2/TRBV6-3 . . CASGGLLTDTQYF TGTGCCAGCGGGGGACTTCTCACAGATACGCAGTATTTT
TRBJ2-3 TRBV20-1 . . CSAPRSRTDTQYF TGCAGTGCTCCCCGGTCCCGCACAGATACGCAGTATTTT
TRBJ2-7 TRBV9 . TRBD1 CASSVGFGTGGDYEQYF TGTGCCAGCAGCGTAGGTTTCGGGACAGGGGGCGACTACGAGCAGTACTTC
TRBJ2-7 TRBV20-1 . TRBD2 CSALLAGAYEQYF TGCAGTGCTCTACTAGCGGGGGCCTACGAGCAGTACTTC
TRBJ2-4 TRBV20-1 . . CSATDPGEDENIQYF TGCAGTGCTACAGACCCGGGGGAGGACGAAAACATTCAGTACTTC
TRBJ2-7 TRBV29-1 . TRBD1 CSVYPRDRAHEQYF TGCAGCGTTTATCCCCGGGACAGGGCCCACGAGCAGTACTTC
TRBJ2-1 TRBV9 . TRBD2 CASSAGGRSEQFF TGTGCCAGCAGCGCGGGGGGGCGGAGTGAGCAGTTCTTC
TRBJ2-1 TRBV27 few . CASSFVASSYNEQFF TGTGCCAGCAGTTTTGTGGCGAGCTCCTACAATGAGCAGTTCTTC
TRBJ2-5 TRBV12-3/TRBV12-4 . . CASTNLSRETQYF TGTGCCAGCACTAACTTGTCACGGGAGACCCAGTACTTC
TRBJ1-5 TRBV20-1 . . CSARDLSRDVHPQHF TGCAGTGCTAGAGACTTGTCCAGGGACGTTCATCCCCAGCATTTT
TRBJ2-1 TRBV19 few . CASSDSDEQFF TGTGCCAGTAGTGATTCGGACGAGCAGTTCTTC